These 10 T cell receptor beta chains originate from one sample sequenced in a study of T-cell reconstitution after alpha-beta-depleted transplantation in children. Unique molecular identifiers were used to barcode this TCRbeta library. TCRdb processed the PCR reads anew with MiXCR; each CDR3 protein has one entry. The repertoire includes a few hundred thousand distinct CDR3 sequences, 25% to 30% of them detected once, and around a third sits in the top ten. The source material was PBMCs, sampled before TCRalphabeta/CD19-depleted stem cell transplant. The receptor source for this set is a boy under three years old with Wiskott-Aldrich syndrome, due to receive a stem cell transplant.

The chain is built from TRBV4-1 and TRBJ1-6, with D possibly TRBD1 on 6 matching bases. Germline V lookup: CDR1 MGHRA, CDR2 YSYEKL. Trimming took off 4 bases at V and 10 bases at J, with 14 bases between the two ends. The CDR3 length is 14 residues. As DNA, the CDR3 is TGCGCCAGCAGCCGGACGGAGGGGGGATCACCCCTCCACTTT. This encodes CASSRTEGGSPLHF.

This clonotype turned up a few times. CDR3 protein: CASSGTSGRDYNEQFF. The DNA for the CDR3 is TGTGCCAGCAGCGGAACTAGCGGGAGAGACTACAATGAGCAGTTCTTC. This sequence joins TRBV9 and TRBJ2-1; 11 bases line up with TRBD2. The V gene's germline CDR1 is SGDLS and CDR2 YYNGEE. The V gene end was trimmed by 3 bases and the J gene end by 3 bases; junction bases not matched to a gene: 5. The CDR3 runs 16 residues.

This clonotype was seen only once. The V call is TRBV9, the J call TRBJ2-1, with 11 bases lining up with TRBD2. Germline V gives CDR1 SGDLS, CDR2 YYNGEE. The CDR3 is made up of 18 amino acids. The V and J ends lost 0 bases and 6 bases, in that order; junction bases with no gene match: 11. In DNA, the CDR3 is TGTGCCAGCAGCGTAGGACCCCCACTAGCGGGAGCGACCAATGAGCAGTTCTTC. This translates into CASSVGPPLAGATNEQFF.

In this sample, this clonotype turned up a few times. The DNA for the CDR3 is TGCGCCAGCAGCTTGGACACAGGGGTTGAGCAGTTCTTC. This gives the protein CASSLDTGVEQFF. The rearrangement joins TRBV5-1 to TRBJ2-1, with 7 nucleotides matching TRBD1. The germline gives CDR1 SGHRS, CDR2 YFSETQ. CDR3 size: 13 residues. Unmatched junction bases numbered 3, after V lost 0 bases and J lost 9 bases.

This clonotype was picked up many times. The chain is built from TRBV28 and TRBJ2-5, with a weak D call TRBD1 (6 bases). The CDR3 loop spans 13 amino acids. Germline values: CDR1 MDHEN, CDR2 SYDVKM. The V gene lost 2 bases and the J gene lost 4 bases, with 8 bases spanning the gap. The CDR3 spells CASSLMGAETQYF. The CDR3 nucleotides read TGTGCCAGCAGTTTAATGGGGGCAGAGACCCAGTACTTC.

This chain links TRBV28 with TRBJ2-5, with D possibly being TRBD2 (7 bases). This CDR3 region has 15 residues. Trimming took 6 bases from V and 2 from J, leaving 16 bases between them. Germline CDR1 and CDR2: MDHEN and SYDVKM. CDR3 in DNA: TGTGCCAGCAGCTTTCGCGGGGGCAGACAAGAGACCCAGTACTTC. It yields the protein CASSFRGGRQETQYF.

This clonotype was counted only a few times. The chain combines TRBV21-1 with TRBJ1-5. TRBV21-1 is a listed pseudogene. This CDR3 contains 13 residues. The CDR3 spells CASSIGRYQPQHF. The CDR3 coding sequence is TGTGCCAGCAGCATTGGCAGGTATCAGCCCCAGCATTTT.

The V call is TRBV27, the J call TRBJ2-3, with 7 positions matching TRBD2. CDR3 length: 16 residues. V dropped 2 bases and J dropped 0; count of bases not matched to a gene: 5. Germline CDR1 and CDR2: MNHEY and SMNVEV (reference sequence). In DNA form, the CDR3 reads TGTGCCAGCAGTTTACGGAGCGGGGCTAGCACAGATACGCAGTATTTT. It is translated as CASSLRSGASTDTQYF.

This sequence joins TRBV7-2 and TRBJ2-1; the match to TRBD2 covers 11 bases. Germline assignment: CDR1 SGHTA and CDR2 FQGNSA. V lost 0 bases and J lost 15; bases outside the gene matches: 13. CDR3 length: 16 residues. The CDR3 sequence is CASSLALAGGSVLTFF. DNA for the CDR3: TGTGCCAGCAGCTTAGCGCTAGCGGGAGGATCAGTTCTAACGTTCTTC.

This clonotype came up a few times. This chain joins TRBV20-1 and TRBJ2-3, with TRBD2 matching over 14 bases. J gave up 5 bases and V 3 bases, and 4 bases lay outside the gene matches. Germline V CDR1 and CDR2: DFQATT, SNEGSKA (reference sequence). This CDR3 is built from 15 residues. The CDR3 DNA sequence: TGCAGTGCTAGGACTAGCGGGAGGGCCGGAGATACGCAGTATTTT. Protein: CSARTSGRAGDTQYF.